This T cell receptor beta chain was identified during a study of T cell clonality in common variable immunodeficiency. General study findings and limits: In common variable immunodeficiency, TCR beta chains reportedly carried fewer deletions and N-nucleotide insertions.

CDR1 and CDR2 from the germline V gene are SSHAT and FNYEAQ (reference sequence). The CDR3 runs to 15 residues. This clone turned up a few times. The antigen remains undetermined. One end of the junction varies from germline; a read error may be responsible. The read comes to an end 3 residues before the CDR3 does, leaving the germline J gene to fill in the end. The protocol was immunoSEQ multiplex PCR, while the TCRdb copy is restricted to in-frame clones and leaves out a portion. The sample shows 7,000 to 9,000 clones, no singletons; the ten largest hold 4% to 5.5%. The J gene is TRBJ2-1, the V gene TRBV7-7, with 10 bases aligning to TRBD2. The receptor comes from a human donor with common variable immunodeficiency. The sequencing sample was made of peripheral blood mononuclear cells. This CDR3 is CASSLRLAGDNEQFF. The part of the CDR3 DNA that was read is TGTGCTAGCAGCTTAAGGCTAGCGGGAGACAATGAG.